The 21 T cell receptor beta chains presented below share a single source sample, sequenced in a study of blood T cell repertoires in COVID-19 (dated by TCRdb to 2020 to 2021). The library was produced with the immunoSEQ multiplex PCR assay. In TCRdb, the immuneACCESS table is reduced to in-frame sequences with V and J assigned. These tables do not hold every clone; where another copy was compared, an unresolved V gene accounts for under half, and the others remain unexplained. This sample gives over 70,000 clones in total; around 83% of them show up just once. 6.5% to 7.5% of the sample goes to the ten largest clones. Sequencing was performed on peripheral blood. These receptors all stem from a young man with COVID-19, enrolled during active disease.

This chain joins TRBV5-4 and TRBJ1-1, with D perhaps TRBD1 (5 bases). CDR1 is SGHNT, CDR2 YYREEE, per germline (reference sequence). V was cut by 1 base and J by 5 bases, with 12 bases left in between. The CDR3 sequence is 14 residues long. CDR3 in amino acids: CASSLRGDGTEAFF. The CDR3, as DNA: TGTGCCAGCAGCTTGCGGGGGGATGGAACTGAAGCTTTCTTT.

This sequence joins TRBV28 and TRBJ2-7; 7 bases fit TRBD2. Per the germline V gene, CDR1 is MDHEN and CDR2 is SYDVKM. There are 14 residues in the CDR3. V trimming: 7 bases; J trimming: 7 bases; junction bases outside the gene matches: 13. CDR3 protein: CASIPSGTLREQYF. For the CDR3, the DNA is TGTGCCAGCATCCCTAGCGGCACTCTACGGGAGCAGTACTTC.

This sequence joins TRBV4-1 and TRBJ1-1, with D maybe TRBD1 (5 bases). Germline V lookup: CDR1 MGHRA, CDR2 YSYEKL. Trimming took off 1 base at V and 0 bases at J, with 18 bases between the two ends. This CDR3 comprises 18 residues. CDR3 residues: CASSQGTGKRPMNTEAFF. As DNA, the CDR3 is TGCGCCAGCAGCCAAGGCACAGGAAAACGGCCCATGAACACTGAAGCTTTCTTT.

The rearrangement joins TRBV24-1 to TRBJ1-2, with TRBD1 matching 7 bases. J lost 3 bases, V lost 9 bases, and 9 bases had no gene match. Germline V gene data show CDR1 as KGHDR and CDR2 as SFDVKD. The CDR3 length is 14 residues. The CDR3 DNA reads TGTGCCACCCGAGCAACAGGGGAAGACTATGGCTACACCTTC. It encodes CATRATGEDYGYTF.

This chain links TRBV19 with TRBJ2-1, with a possible D match to TRBD2 (6 bases). The CDR3 length is 15 residues. V lost 3 bases, J lost 0 bases, and 9 bases lay in between. The germline V gene encodes CDR1 LNHDA and CDR2 SQIVND (reference sequence). DNA for the CDR3: TGTGCCAGTAGTATGGGACTTAGCTCCTACAATGAGCAGTTCTTC. Its translation: CASSMGLSSYNEQFF. Drawing the rest from reference TRBV19 and TRBJ2-1, the complete variable domain is DGGITQSPKYLFRKEGQNVTLSCEQNLNHDAMYWYRQDPGQGLRLIYYSQIVNDFQKGDIAEGYSVSREKKESFPLTVTSAQKNPTAFYLCASSMGLSSYNEQFFGPGTRLTVL.

This chain connects TRBV15 to TRBJ1-2, with D perhaps TRBD1 (6 bases). Trimming shortened V by 0 bases and J by 8 bases, and 10 bases separated the two germline ends. This CDR3 region has 13 residues. Looked up from germline, CDR1 is LNHNV and CDR2 is YYDKDF (reference sequence). CDR3 sequence reads: CATSRDPGEGYTF. The CDR3 coding sequence is TGTGCCACCAGCAGAGATCCAGGGGAAGGCTACACCTTC.

The CDR3 sequence: CASRQGWSTGELFF. The CDR3 region has the DNA TGTGCCAGCCGACAGGGTTGGAGCACCGGGGAGCTGTTTTTT. This chain joins TRBV7-9 and TRBJ2-2, with 7 bases aligning to TRBD1. The CDR3 covers 14 residues. From germline, CDR1 is SEHNR and CDR2 FQNEAQ (reference sequence). The ends lost 8 bases at V and 4 bases at J; junction bases unmatched: 7.

This chain uses TRBV6-2 or TRBV6-3 with TRBJ2-1; 11 bases line up with TRBD2. The CDR3 covers 14 residues. Losses at the gene ends were 5 bases for V and 6 bases for J; bases not matched to a gene: 3. Germline values: CDR1 MNHEY, CDR2 SVGEGT. The DNA for the CDR3 is TGTGCCAGCAGTAAACTAGCGGGAGCCAATGAGCAGTTCTTC. Its translation is CASSKLAGANEQFF.

This clone was observed a few times. The V gene is TRBV19, the J gene TRBJ2-2; TRBD2 agrees at 13 bases. The V gene end was trimmed by 6 bases and the J gene end by 5 bases; junction bases not matched to a gene: 3. CDR3 length: 15 residues. Germline values: CDR1 LNHDA, CDR2 SQIVND (reference sequence). The CDR3 DNA reads TGTGCCAGTAGAGGGGGACTAGCGGGAACCGGGGAGCTGTTTTTT. Translating it yields CASRGGLAGTGELFF.

A note on this clone: The same CDR3 is also encoded by other DNA sequences in this sample. The chain carries TRBV20-1 and TRBJ2-7; D call uncertain. Trimming removed 2 bases at V and 3 bases at J, with 5 bases between. Per germline, CDR1 DFQATT and CDR2 SNEGSKA (reference sequence). The CDR3 runs 11 residues. The CDR3 nucleotides read TGCAGTGCTAGACTGAGCTACGAGCAGTACTTC. Amino acids: CSARLSYEQYF.

This chain connects TRBV6-6 to TRBJ2-3, with TRBD2 identical over 9 bases. After removal of 6 bases from V and 1 base from J, the junction contained 8 bases not matched to a gene. Germline V gene data show CDR1 as MNHNY and CDR2 as SVGAGI (reference sequence). The CDR3 has 16 residues. In DNA, the CDR3 is TGTGCCAGCAGGGTTAGCGGGAGTTATGGCACAGATACGCAGTATTTT. Its protein product is CASRVSGSYGTDTQYF.

CDR3 in amino acids: CASSPRGDSYNEQFF. CDR3 sequence (DNA): TGTGCCAGCTCACCTCGGGGGGACTCCTACAATGAGCAGTTCTTC. This rearrangement joins TRBV18 to TRBJ2-1; TRBD2 matches 7 bases. The V gene's germline CDR1 is KGHSH and CDR2 LQKENI. The CDR3 spans 15 residues. The V segment lost 3 bases and the J segment 0 bases; nucleotides outside the gene matches: 2.

This chain uses TRBV5-5 with TRBJ2-7; D might be TRBD1 (6 bases). The germline CDR1 and CDR2 sequences are SGHKS and YYEKEE (reference sequence). Trimming took 3 bases from V and 6 from J, leaving 13 bases between them. The CDR3 runs 13 residues. CDR3 amino acids: CASSSNRDREQYF. The CDR3, as DNA: TGTGCCAGCAGCTCCAACAGGGACCGCGAGCAGTACTTC. The whole variable domain, filled in from reference TRBV5-5 and TRBJ2-7, reads DAGVTQSPTHLIKTRGQQVTLRCSPISGHKSVSWYQQVLGQGPQFIFQYYEKEERGRGNFPDRFSARQFPNYSSELNVNALLLGDSALYLCASSSNRDREQYFGPGTRLTVT.

This chain uses TRBV19 with TRBJ1-1; no definite D call. The germline V gene encodes CDR1 LNHDA and CDR2 SQIVND (reference sequence). The length of the CDR3 is 14 residues. Trimming took 10 bases from V and 0 from J, leaving 15 bases between them. CDR3 sequence: CATTEGFLNTEAFF. As DNA, the CDR3 is TGTGCCACCACAGAAGGTTTTTTGAACACTGAAGCTTTCTTT. Together with reference TRBV19 and TRBJ1-1, the CDR3 gives the full variable domain: DGGITQSPKYLFRKEGQNVTLSCEQNLNHDAMYWYRQDPGQGLRLIYYSQIVNDFQKGDIAEGYSVSREKKESFPLTVTSAQKNPTAFYLCATTEGFLNTEAFFGQGTRLTVV.

V gene TRBV15 combines with J gene TRBJ1-2; 7 bases line up with TRBD1. There are 15 residues in the CDR3. Trimming removed 5 bases from V and 7 bases from J; junction bases left unmatched: 13. Germline V gene lookup returns CDR1 LNHNV and CDR2 YYDKDF (reference sequence). CDR3 DNA: TGTGCCACCAGCTCGGAAGCGAGCAGGGGGAGTGGCTACACCTTC. It is translated as CATSSEASRGSGYTF.

This chain joins TRBV4-1 and TRBJ1-2; D may be TRBD1 (6 bases). CDR3 length equals 18 residues. Looked up from germline, CDR1 is MGHRA and CDR2 is YSYEKL. V lost 0 bases and J 4 bases, leaving 21 bases between the germline ends. The CDR3: CASSQDSQYRQGSYGYTF. For the CDR3, the DNA is TGCGCCAGCAGCCAAGATTCGCAGTATAGGCAGGGGAGCTATGGCTACACCTTC.

The rearrangement links TRBV11-2 to TRBJ2-1, with unresolved D. V was trimmed by 5 bases and J by 6 bases, leaving 8 bases between them. The CDR3 has 12 residues. CDR1 and CDR2 (germline): SGHAT, FQNNGV. CDR3: CASSRYGNEQFF. Written as DNA, the CDR3 is TGTGCCAGCAGCCGCTACGGCAATGAGCAGTTCTTC.

This clone occurred once. The chain recombines TRBV5-1 with TRBJ2-1; TRBD2 agrees at 11 bases. The CDR3 extends over 15 amino acids. CDR1 SGHRS and CDR2 YFSETQ come from the germline V gene. V was clipped by 6 bases and J by 9 bases; unmatched bases: 11. The CDR3 protein is CASTLAGGARAEQFF. CDR3 bases: TGCGCCAGCACCCTAGCGGGAGGCGCGAGGGCTGAGCAGTTCTTC.

This chain joins TRBV7-9 and TRBJ1-2, with D maybe TRBD1 (6 bases). The germline CDR1 and CDR2 sequences are SEHNR and FQNEAQ (reference sequence). The CDR3 has 14 residues. V lost 4 bases, J lost 4 bases, and 13 bases lay in between. The CDR3 DNA sequence: TGTGCCAGCAGCTCACAGGGATTAGGCTATGGCTACACCTTC. Amino acids: CASSSQGLGYGYTF. The complete variable domain, with remaining parts taken from reference TRBV7-9 and TRBJ1-2, reads DTGVSQNPRHKITKRGQNVTFRCDPISEHNRLYWYRQTLGQGPEFLTYFQNEAQLEKSRLLSDRFSAERPKGSFSTLEIQRTEQGDSAMYLCASSSQGLGYGYTFGSGTRLTVV.

The chain joins TRBV6-1 to TRBJ1-3; D remains ambiguous. CDR3 length equals 16 residues. Deletions cut 4 bases from V and 4 bases from J, with 17 bases between. Germline V lookup: CDR1 MNHNS, CDR2 SASEGT. CDR3 sequence: CASSGAASTGGNTIYF. CDR3 DNA: TGTGCCAGCAGTGGGGCTGCTAGCACTGGAGGAAACACCATATATTTT.

The chain is built from TRBV4-3 and TRBJ2-2, with a possible D match to TRBD2 (5 bases). V was cut by 0 bases and J by 6 bases, with 17 bases left in between. Looked up from germline, CDR1 is LGHNA and CDR2 is YSLEER. The CDR3 sequence is 17 residues long. This CDR3 reads CASSQDSGSGGAGELFF. CDR3 nucleotides: TGCGCCAGCAGCCAAGATTCCGGCAGCGGTGGCGCCGGGGAGCTGTTTTTT.